This record covers a single T cell receptor (beta chain). Per the study methods: Using reference gene primer amplification, nucleated cell counts were estimated. This table comes from immunoSEQ multiplex PCR, and its TCRdb copy is limited to in-frame clones, with some not included. V and J calls and clone size come straight from that table; D and trimming were deduced from the DNA. This table has 110,000 to 150,000 clones, around 80% appearing once. This specimen comes from a study of blood T cell repertoires in COVID-19. Overall study context: Samples representing acute and convalescent COVID-19 were sourced from the United States, Italy and Spain.

Those who participated ranged in age from roughly 18 to 89 years and resided in around 22 US areas. Cohort 3 donors counted as recovered after two negative PCRs, clearance, or resolved symptoms. The CDR3 consists of 12 residues. The germline gives CDR1 LNHNV, CDR2 YYDKDF (reference sequence). Deletions cut 5 bases from V and 9 bases from J, with 13 bases between. The sequenced sample consisted of PBMCs or T cells enriched from blood (not recorded which). The receptor was derived from a woman between 45 and 60 years old who had recovered from COVID-19. The chain uses TRBV15 and TRBJ1-1; D is unresolved. The CDR3 region is CATSPLQEKAFF. The CDR3 bases are TGTGCCACCAGCCCACTTCAGGAAAAAGCTTTCTTT.